Below are 14 T cell receptor beta chains sequenced from a single sample in a study of identifying expanded T cells in peripheral blood. Generated by immunoSEQ multiplex PCR, the TCRdb table keeps only in-frame clones and is missing some. Of 95,000 to 100,000 clones detected, 87% appear once; the ten largest clones hold roughly 17%. Material for sequencing was blood. Receptors were obtained from a person between 18 and 75 years old in good health.

V usage is TRBV6-1 and J usage is TRBJ2-2, with D possibly being TRBD2 (6 bases). V was clipped by 5 bases and J by 5 bases, with 15 bases between them. This CDR3 contains 15 residues. The germline V gene has CDR1 MNHNS and CDR2 SASEGT. The DNA of the CDR3 is TGTGCCAGCAGTCCACAGACCCTAGCGACCGGGGAGCTGTTTTTT. As protein: CASSPQTLATGELFF.

V is TRBV23-1 and J is TRBJ1-6; D not certain. TRBV23-1 is an ORF, and what it does is uncertain. V lost 0 bases and J 8 bases, leaving 8 bases between the germline ends. This CDR3 spans 14 amino acids. The chain's CDR3 is CASSQSVRDSPLHF. The CDR3 region has the DNA TGCGCCAGCAGTCAATCTGTTAGGGATTCACCCCTCCACTTT.

This clone was seen just once. The chain employs TRBV7-6 and TRBJ1-1, with 7 nucleotides matching TRBD1. CDR3 length: 15 residues. Germline trimming cut 0 bases from V and 1 base from J; bases unmatched to any gene: 2. CDR1 is SGHVS, CDR2 FNYEAQ, per germline. CDR3 sequence (DNA): TGTGCCAGCAGCTTAGCGGGGACAGCGAACACTGAAGCTTTCTTT. It codes for CASSLAGTANTEAFF.

V and J are TRBV9 and TRBJ2-7, with 7 nucleotides matching TRBD1. There are 15 residues in the CDR3. The J segment lost 3 bases and the V segment lost 0 bases, leaving 6 bases of the junction unmatched. Germline values: CDR1 SGDLS, CDR2 YYNGEE. This CDR3 reads CASSVEGQVGYEQYF. CDR3 coding DNA: TGTGCCAGCAGCGTAGAAGGACAGGTCGGCTACGAGCAGTACTTC.

This clone was seen only a few times. V and J are TRBV4-3 and TRBJ1-2, with 9 bases that match TRBD1. This CDR3 spans 13 amino acids. V lost 3 bases and J lost 6; bases outside the gene matches: 2. The germline gives CDR1 LGHNA, CDR2 YSLEER. The chain's CDR3 is CASSHRDRDGYTF. In nucleotides, the CDR3 is TGCGCCAGCAGCCATCGGGACAGGGATGGCTACACCTTC.

V gene TRBV6-5 combines with J gene TRBJ1-5; D unresolved. Germline CDR1 reads MNHEY; CDR2 reads SVGAGI. V lost 3 bases, J lost 0 bases, and 6 bases lay in between. The CDR3 sequence is 14 residues long. This CDR3 reads CASSYGYSNQPQHF. CDR3 DNA: TGTGCCAGCAGTTATGGGTATAGCAATCAGCCCCAGCATTTT.

This chain joins TRBV7-8 and TRBJ1-5; no definite D call. V gave up 1 base and J gave up 6 bases, with 13 bases separating them. The germline gives CDR1 SGHVS, CDR2 FQNEAQ. This CDR3 contains 15 residues. This CDR3 is CASSLVGGPSQPQHF. The DNA for the CDR3 is TGTGCCAGCAGCTTAGTTGGAGGGCCCAGTCAGCCCCAGCATTTT.

V gene TRBV7-6 combines with J gene TRBJ2-3; 10 bases agree with TRBD2. CDR3 size: 15 residues. V lost 6 bases to trimming and J lost 1 base; unmatched junction nucleotides: 4. CDR1 is SGHVS and CDR2 is FNYEAQ in the germline V gene. The CDR3 loop reads CASRHTSGGTDTQYF. The CDR3, as DNA: TGTGCCAGCAGGCATACTAGCGGGGGCACAGATACGCAGTATTTT.

The V gene is TRBV4-2, the J gene TRBJ2-6; the D gene is possibly TRBD1 (6 bases). There are 17 residues in the CDR3. Germline CDR1 LGHNA, CDR2 YNFKEQ. V shed 0 bases and J shed 6 bases, with 15 bases lying between them. The CDR3 nucleotides are TGTGCCAGCAGCCAAGAGTCCTCGAGGGACACGGCCAACGTCCTGACTTTC. As protein: CASSQESSRDTANVLTF.

The rearrangement links TRBV5-6 to TRBJ2-5; D uncertain. With 4 bases removed from V and 1 base from J, the gap between germline ends came to 17 bases. The CDR3 is 16 amino acids. Germline CDR1 is SGHDT and CDR2 is YYEEEE. The CDR3 DNA reads as TGTGCCAGCAGCCCCCCCGGCAGGTGGGTCCAAGAGACCCAGTACTTC. Protein product: CASSPPGRWVQETQYF.

This clone was found once. The chain has TRBV2 and TRBJ1-2; 9 bases agree with TRBD1. This CDR3 has 13 residues. Germline-derived CDR1 and CDR2 are SNHLY and FYNNEI. V was pared by 6 bases and J by 6 bases, with 5 bases of the junction left unmatched. Here the CDR3 DNA reads TGTGCCAGCAGGGTACAGGGGGCGGATGGCTACACCTTC. Protein: CASRVQGADGYTF.

DNA of the CDR3: TGTGCCAGCAGCTTAGGAGCCAGGAATGAGCAGTACTTC. Translation gives CASSLGARNEQYF. The chain couples TRBV11-2 to TRBJ2-7; no firm D call. The germline CDR1 and CDR2 sequences are SGHAT and FQNNGV. This CDR3 contains 13 residues. V dropped 1 base and J dropped 7 bases, with 11 bases sitting between them. Drawing the rest from reference TRBV11-2 and TRBJ2-7, the complete variable domain is EAGVAQSPRYKIIEKRQSVAFWCNPISGHATLYWYQQILGQGPKLLIQFQNNGVVDDSQLPKDRFSAERLKGVDSTLKIQPAKLEDSAVYLCASSLGARNEQYFGPGTRLTVT.

V is TRBV5-4 and J is TRBJ1-2; TRBD1 might be the D (5 bases). V was clipped by 4 bases and J by 4 bases, with 14 bases between them. The CDR3 length is 14 residues. CDR1 and CDR2 from the germline V gene are SGHNT and YYREEE (reference sequence). The chain's CDR3 is CASSLVGPAYGYTF. Written as DNA, the CDR3 is TGTGCCAGCAGCCTGGTGGGACCGGCCTATGGCTACACCTTC. The whole variable domain, filled in from reference TRBV5-4 and TRBJ1-2, reads ETGVTQSPTHLIKTRGQQVTLRCSSQSGHNTVSWYQQALGQGPQFIFQYYREEENGRGNFPPRFSGLQFPNYSSELNVNALELDDSALYLCASSLVGPAYGYTFGSGTRLTVV.

In its sample, this clone was seen a few times. The CDR3 region is CASSEARMYYGYTF. For the CDR3, the DNA is TGTGCCAGCAGTGAAGCGCGAATGTACTATGGCTACACCTTC. This sequence joins TRBV6-1 and TRBJ1-2; D is undetermined. CDR3 length: 14 residues. Germline V lookup: CDR1 MNHNS, CDR2 SASEGT. The V end was cut by 0 bases, the J end by 3 bases, with 8 bases between.